The 5 T cell receptor beta chains reported below all come from one sample, sequenced in a study of neurological immune-mediated disorders. A single record per CDR3 protein comes from TCRdb applying MiXCR to the 5' RACE reads. The sample lists under 85,000 distinct CDR3 sequences, around a tenth seen once, with about 1.8% in the top ten. The sample taken for sequencing was PBMCs. The receptors were gathered from a man aged 40-50 years in good health.

The rearrangement uses TRBV6-9 and TRBJ2-1; 9 bases agree with TRBD2. The CDR3 runs 15 residues. CDR1 and CDR2 from the germline V gene are MNHGY and SVAAGI. Trimming took 0 bases from V and 7 from J; bases not matched to a gene: 4. DNA of the CDR3: TGTGCCAGCAGTTATTCCCGACTAGCGGATAATGAGCAGTTCTTC. This gives the protein CASSYSRLADNEQFF.

The V and J genes are TRBV11-2 and TRBJ2-5, with TRBD1 matching over 7 bases. Trimming removed 6 bases from V and 5 bases from J; junction bases left unmatched: 12. This CDR3 has 15 amino acids. Germline loops: CDR1 SGHAT, CDR2 FQNNGV. The CDR3 bases are TGTGCCAGCAGTTTGTCGACAGGGAAGGGCGAGACCCAGTACTTC. Protein sequence: CASSLSTGKGETQYF.

This clonotype was picked up many times. In DNA, the CDR3 is TGTGCCAGCAGCACAAGGACTAGCGGTTACTCTAGCACAGATACGCAGTATTTT. Protein sequence: CASSTRTSGYSSTDTQYF. J is TRBJ2-3 and V is TRBV9; the match to TRBD2 covers 10 bases. CDR1 SGDLS and CDR2 YYNGEE come from the germline V gene. There are 18 residues in the CDR3. V dropped 4 bases and J dropped 0; count of bases not matched to a gene: 11.

The CDR3 DNA sequence: TGTGCCAGCAGTTCCTTGCGGGGGGGAACCGAGACCCAGTACTTC. It translates to CASSSLRGGTETQYF. The gene calls are TRBV28 and TRBJ2-5, with 9 bases matching TRBD2. Looked up from germline, CDR1 is MDHEN and CDR2 is SYDVKM. Trimming took 4 bases from V and 5 from J; bases not matched to a gene: 8. The CDR3 has 15 amino acids.

The J gene is TRBJ2-7, the V gene TRBV16; D is uncertain. The V end lost 3 bases, the J end lost 0 bases, and 18 bases lay between the germline ends. The length of the CDR3 is 17 residues. Germline CDR1 KGHSY, CDR2 FQNENV. The CDR3 DNA follows: TGTGCCAGCAGCCAGCCGGCCGGAAGCAGGAACTCCTACGAGCAGTACTTC. This codes for CASSQPAGSRNSYEQYF.